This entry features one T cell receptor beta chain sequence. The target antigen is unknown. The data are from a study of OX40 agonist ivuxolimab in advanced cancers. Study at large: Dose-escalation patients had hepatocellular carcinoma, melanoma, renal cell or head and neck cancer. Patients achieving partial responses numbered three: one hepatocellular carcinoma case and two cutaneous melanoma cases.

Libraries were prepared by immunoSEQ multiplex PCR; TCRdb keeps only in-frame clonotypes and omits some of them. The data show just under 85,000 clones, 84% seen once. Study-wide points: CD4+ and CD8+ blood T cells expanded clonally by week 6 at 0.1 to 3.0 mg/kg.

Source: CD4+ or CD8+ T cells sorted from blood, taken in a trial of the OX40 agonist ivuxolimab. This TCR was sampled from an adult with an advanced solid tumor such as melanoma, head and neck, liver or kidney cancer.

The CDR3 region is CASSKLGAYNSPLHF. CDR3 bases: TGTGCCAGCAGCAAGTTAGGCGCCTATAATTCACCCCTCCACTTT. The gene calls are TRBV27 and TRBJ1-6; D gene uncertain. V dropped 6 bases and J dropped 2 bases, with 11 bases sitting between them. The CDR3 extends over 15 amino acids. From germline, CDR1 is MNHEY and CDR2 SMNVEV (reference sequence).